A selection of T cell receptor beta chains follows, all from one sample in a study of T cell repertoires in cytomegalovirus infection. TCRdb ran MiXCR on the reads and lists one entry per CDR3 protein. The data hold around 140,000 distinct CDR3 sequences, with roughly 6% observed a single time. Sequences were obtained from PBMCs. All receptors derive from a human donor in good health (CMV status not recorded). Some clones in this sample may be carry-over from other donors' samples. Both conserved end residues are part of each CDR3. A D gene is named only where the DNA matches it firmly. Clone size, where shown, is once, few, many, or a class for clones that have expanded.

J gene,D gene,clone size,V gene,CDR3 protein,CDR3 DNA
TRBJ2-2,-,many,TRBV7-2,CASSLRTAQAGELFF,TGTGCCAGCAGCTTAAGAACAGCCCAGGCCGGGGAGCTGTTTTTT
TRBJ2-4,-,-,TRBV20-1,CSAGQGGGGTKNIQYF,TGCAGTGCTGGCCAGGGGGGGGGGGGGACTAAAAACATTCAGTACTTC
TRBJ1-2,-,-,TRBV5-6,CASCLWPAARGYTF,TGTGCCAGCTGCTTGTGGCCCGCAGCAAGGGGCTACACCTTC
TRBJ2-2,-,many,TRBV7-7,CASSLARYPTGELFF,TGTGCTAGCAGCTTAGCGCGTTATCCAACCGGGGAGCTGTTTTTT
TRBJ1-2,TRBD1,few,TRBV12-3/TRBV12-4,CASSGQGAYDGYTF,TGTGCCAGCAGTGGACAGGGGGCCTACGATGGCTACACCTTC
TRBJ1-3,-,many,TRBV7-2,CASSLDPGGYAGNTIYF,TGTGCCAGCAGCTTAGACCCCGGGGGCTATGCCGGAAACACCATATATTTT
TRBJ1-1,-,-,TRBV28,CASSLHKGRSTEAFF,TGTGCCAGCAGTTTACACAAGGGGAGAAGCACTGAAGCTTTCTTT
TRBJ1-6,TRBD1,-,TRBV14,CASSQDDRVVHF,TGTGCCAGCAGCCAAGACGACAGGGTAGTCCACTTT
TRBJ2-2,TRBD1,few,TRBV20-1,CSAQHTGAGELFF,TGCAGTGCGCAGCATACAGGGGCCGGGGAGCTGTTTTTT
TRBJ2-5,TRBD2,-,TRBV7-9,CASSPPGLVRETQYF,TGTGCCAGCAGCCCTCCGGGACTAGTGAGAGAGACCCAGTACTTC
TRBJ2-3,-,few,TRBV24-1,CATSSRLPETDTQYF,TGTGCCACCAGTTCGCGACTCCCGGAGACAGATACGCAGTATTTT
TRBJ1-5,TRBD1,-,TRBV20-1,CSASDRGPRQPQHF,TGCAGTGCCTCTGACAGGGGGCCTCGCCAGCCCCAGCATTTT
TRBJ2-3,TRBD2,many,TRBV6-4,CASSDWSGADTQYF,TGTGCCAGCAGTGATTGGAGCGGGGCAGATACGCAGTATTTT
TRBJ2-3,-,-,TRBV7-3,CASSLGLSDTQYF,TGTGCCAGCAGCTTGGGTTTATCAGATACGCAGTATTTT
TRBJ1-1,-,many,TRBV7-2,CASSLRPGAGTEAFF,TGTGCCAGCAGCCTCAGACCGGGCGCAGGCACTGAAGCTTTCTTT
TRBJ2-1,-,-,TRBV6-5,CASSFGSADEQFF,TGTGCCAGCAGCTTCGGATCTGCGGATGAGCAGTTCTTC
TRBJ1-1,-,-,TRBV7-3,CASSLRAVNTEAFF,TGTGCCAGCAGCTTAAGGGCGGTGAACACTGAAGCTTTCTTT
TRBJ2-3,TRBD2,many,TRBV7-2,CASSSGGGAGTDTQYF,TGTGCCAGCAGCTCCGGGGGGGGCGCGGGGACAGATACGCAGTATTTT
TRBJ1-5,-,many,TRBV7-2,CASSFWDGNQPQHF,TGTGCCAGCAGCTTTTGGGACGGCAATCAGCCCCAGCATTTT
TRBJ1-1,-,many,TRBV25-1,CASSEGPSLVNTEAFF,TGTGCCAGCAGTGAGGGTCCTAGCTTAGTGAACACTGAAGCTTTCTTT
TRBJ2-7,-,many,TRBV7-8,CASSGRDSSVYEQYF,TGTGCCAGCAGCGGGAGGGACAGCTCGGTCTACGAGCAGTACTTC
TRBJ2-3,-,few,TRBV5-1,CASSHKEEISTDTQYF,TGCGCCAGCAGCCACAAAGAGGAAATTAGCACAGATACGCAGTATTTT
TRBJ2-1,TRBD2,many,TRBV5-5,CASSRSGGNEQFF,TGTGCCAGCAGCCGTAGCGGGGGTAATGAGCAGTTCTTC
TRBJ1-2,-,many,TRBV7-9,CASSPQTDYYGYTF,TGTGCCAGCAGCCCCCAGACAGACTACTATGGCTACACCTTC
TRBJ2-3,-,many,TRBV5-4,CASSWELDTQYF,TGTGCCAGCAGCTGGGAACTGGATACGCAGTATTTT
TRBJ1-1,-,many,TRBV4-3,CASSQDRSANTEAFF,TGCGCCAGCAGCCAAGATAGATCGGCGAACACTGAAGCTTTCTTT
TRBJ2-3,-,many,TRBV7-2,CASSKGPSLAQYF,TGTGCCAGCAGCAAAGGGCCCTCCCTGGCGCAGTATTTT
TRBJ1-4,-,many,TRBV29-1,CSVWGANEKLFF,TGCAGCGTTTGGGGGGCTAATGAAAAACTGTTTTTT
TRBJ2-7,TRBD1,many,TRBV7-2,CASSLKGASLVSYEQYF,TGTGCCAGCAGCTTAAAGGGGGCCTCACTCGTTTCCTACGAGCAGTACTTC
TRBJ1-2,-,many,TRBV25-1,CASSDLDGGNYGYTF,TGTGCCAGCAGTGATCTCGATGGAGGAAACTATGGCTACACCTTC
TRBJ2-2,-,many,TRBV25-1,CASSPPRDTGELFF,TGTGCCAGCAGCCCCCCCCGGGACACCGGGGAGCTGTTTTTT
TRBJ2-1,TRBD2,-,TRBV11-2,CASSFQRLAGGYNEQFF,TGTGCCAGCAGCTTTCAGCGGCTAGCGGGGGGGTACAATGAGCAGTTCTTC
TRBJ2-5,TRBD2,many,TRBV20-1,CSATGTRHETQYF,TGCAGTGCTACCGGGACTAGACATGAGACCCAGTACTTC
TRBJ2-5,-,many,TRBV7-2,CARDGSGGLQETQYF,TGTGCCAGAGACGGGTCTGGCGGCCTACAAGAGACCCAGTACTTC
TRBJ1-1,TRBD1,many,TRBV28,CASSRTTGPAFF,TGTGCCAGCAGCCGTACGACAGGGCCCGCTTTCTTT
TRBJ1-2,-,many,TRBV7-2,CASSLPLDYGYTF,TGTGCCAGCAGCCTTCCCCTAGACTATGGCTACACCTTC
TRBJ1-2,-,many,TRBV7-8,CASTPSAGVKGGYTF,TGTGCCAGCACCCCCTCGGCAGGGGTTAAGGGTGGCTACACCTTC
TRBJ2-5,-,few,TRBV20-1,CSARDGVPKGETQYF,TGCAGTGCTAGAGATGGGGTACCGAAGGGAGAGACCCAGTACTTC
TRBJ2-1,-,-,TRBV10-3,CAISATGTTYNEQFF,TGTGCCATCAGCGCAACCGGGACAACTTACAATGAGCAGTTCTTC
TRBJ1-5,TRBD1,many,TRBV7-2,CASSGTGGINQPQHF,TGTGCCAGCAGCGGGACAGGGGGTATCAATCAGCCCCAGCATTTT
TRBJ2-5,TRBD2,-,TRBV10-3,CAISEPRFTGGGALETQYF,TGTGCCATCAGTGAACCGCGATTTACTGGCGGGGGGGCCTTAGAGACCCAGTACTTC
TRBJ2-1,TRBD1,many,TRBV12-3/TRBV12-4,CASSPGTGVNEQFF,TGTGCCAGCAGTCCCGGGACAGGAGTCAATGAGCAGTTCTTC
TRBJ2-1,TRBD2,many,TRBV5-1,CASTYSGTTFNEQFF,TGCGCCAGCACCTATTCCGGGACTACTTTCAATGAGCAGTTCTTC
TRBJ1-1,-,few,TRBV15,CATSTSPRDTEAFF,TGTGCCACCAGCACGTCTCCCAGGGACACTGAAGCTTTCTTT
TRBJ2-2,-,-,TRBV3-1,CASSHGLNTGELFF,TGTGCCAGCAGCCACGGACTTAACACCGGGGAGCTGTTTTTT
TRBJ2-3,-,many,TRBV18,CASSRSGTGTDTQYF,TGTGCCAGCTCTCGATCGGGGACTGGCACAGATACGCAGTATTTT
TRBJ1-2,-,many,TRBV7-2,CASSTPPGLIYGYTF,TGTGCCAGCAGCACTCCTCCGGGGCTCATCTATGGCTACACCTTC
TRBJ1-1,TRBD1,many,TRBV5-6,CASRSGRGLPDTEAFF,TGTGCCAGCAGATCAGGAAGGGGGCTTCCGGACACTGAAGCTTTCTTT
TRBJ2-3,-,-,TRBV11-2,CASSLVGGGGLPDTQYF,TGTGCCAGCAGCTTAGTCGGGGGAGGGGGCTTACCAGATACGCAGTATTTT
TRBJ2-3,-,-,TRBV6-1,CASQDGIEDTQYF,TGTGCCAGTCAGGACGGAATCGAAGATACGCAGTATTTT
TRBJ2-5,-,many,TRBV7-2,CASSPSWGRRQETQYF,TGTGCCAGCAGCCCCTCGTGGGGGCGTCGGCAAGAGACCCAGTACTTC
TRBJ1-4,TRBD1,many,TRBV7-9,CASSGRTGEFEWDEKLFF,TGTGCCAGCAGTGGACGGACAGGGGAGTTCGAGTGGGATGAAAAACTGTTTTTT
TRBJ1-3,-,many,TRBV7-3,CASSPTGGTGNTIYF,TGTGCCAGCAGCCCTACCGGGGGAACAGGAAACACCATATATTTT
TRBJ2-7,-,-,TRBV9,CASSWDSGQGEQYF,TGTGCCAGCAGCTGGGACAGCGGGCAGGGGGAGCAGTACTTC
TRBJ2-1,TRBD1,many,TRBV7-2,CASSLWAGGTYNEQFF,TGTGCCAGCAGCTTATGGGCAGGGGGAACCTACAATGAGCAGTTCTTC